The 13 T cell receptor beta chains in this list originate from one sample, sequenced in a study of T cells expressing NK-cell markers. TCRdb re-called the 5' RACE reads and shows each CDR3 protein once, DNA omitted. This repertoire includes some 410,000 distinct CDR3 sequences. Sample: blood T cells: a sorted CD56 or NKG2C T cell subset, CD4+ or CD8+ T cells, or bulk PBMC T cells (not recorded which). The receptor source for this set is a woman between 18 and 70 years old in good health.

V is TRBV29-1 and J is TRBJ2-1; the D gene TCRdb calls, TRBD2, cannot be checked with no DNA. Germline V CDR1 and CDR2: SQVTM, ANQGSEA. The length of the CDR3 is 14 residues. The CDR3: CSVLRGQSRDEQFF.

CDR3: CASTASGGTYNEQFF. The J gene is TRBJ2-1, the V gene TRBV9. The V gene's germline CDR1 is SGDLS and CDR2 YYNGEE. There are 15 residues in the CDR3.

The V call is TRBV24-1, the J call TRBJ2-3; the TCRdb D gene call, TRBD2, has no DNA to confirm it. The CDR3 sequence is 17 residues long. Germline V gives CDR1 KGHDR, CDR2 SFDVKD. CDR3 region: CATDSGTSGGSTDTQYF.

V gene TRBV5-1 combines with J gene TRBJ1-2; TCRdb reports TRBD1, a call that lacks DNA to check it against. The CDR3 sequence is 15 residues long. Germline-derived CDR1 and CDR2 are SGHRS and YFSETQ. The CDR3 spells CASSPGQGRVYGYTF.

The chain carries TRBV20-1 and TRBJ2-1. The CDR3 length is 15 residues. The germline V gene has CDR1 DFQATT and CDR2 SNEGSKA (reference sequence). CDR3 in amino acids: CSARVPTSANNEQFF.

The J gene is TRBJ2-5, the V gene TRBV6-5; TCRdb returns TRBD2, unconfirmable since there is no DNA. The germline gives CDR1 MNHEY, CDR2 SVGAGI. This CDR3 comprises 16 residues. CDR3 sequence: CASSYSIQAGGETQYF.

The chain recombines TRBV7-2 with TRBJ2-2. CDR1 is SGHTA, CDR2 FQGNSA, per germline. The CDR3 totals 13 residues. CDR3 sequence: CASSLFRTGELFF.

The rearrangement joins TRBV2 to TRBJ2-5; TCRdb lists TRBD1, though no DNA is available to test this call. Germline loops: CDR1 SNHLY, CDR2 FYNNEI. The CDR3 is 13 residues long. CDR3 residues: CASMADREETQYF.

This rearrangement joins TRBV20-1 to TRBJ2-5. The CDR3 spans 13 residues. Germline lookup yields CDR1 DFQATT and CDR2 SNEGSKA (reference sequence). The CDR3 reads CSAPQGAQETQYF.

The chain links TRBV7-2 to TRBJ2-3. This CDR3 region has 12 residues. Germline V CDR1 and CDR2: SGHTA, FQGNSA. The CDR3 spells CASSFFTDTQYF.

This CDR3 is CSADNSGSTDTQYF. The J gene is TRBJ2-3, the V gene TRBV20-1; the D call from TCRdb, TRBD2, cannot be confirmed without DNA. Per germline, CDR1 DFQATT and CDR2 SNEGSKA (reference sequence). The CDR3 is 14 residues long.

The chain uses TRBV4-1 and TRBJ1-2. CDR1 MGHRA and CDR2 YSYEKL come from the germline V gene. The CDR3 covers 16 residues. The CDR3 protein is CASSQDLFEANYGYTF.

The chain couples TRBV20-1 to TRBJ1-6; TCRdb reports TRBD1, a call that lacks DNA to check it against. Germline CDR1 and CDR2: DFQATT and SNEGSKA (reference sequence). This CDR3 is built from 14 residues. The CDR3: CSARGAGDNSPLHF.